This entry lists 21 T cell receptor beta chains sequenced from one sample in a study of blood T cell repertoires in COVID-19. Profiled with immunoSEQ multiplex PCR; TCRdb holds only in-frame clones, not every one. The table lists about 360,000 clones, around 87% of them singletons. The sample taken for sequencing was PBMCs or T cells enriched from blood (not recorded which). Source of these receptors: a man in his forties in a cohort exposed to, infected with or recovered from COVID-19 (not recorded which).

Written as DNA, the CDR3 is TGTGCCAGCAGGCTAGCGGGGGAAGAGACCCAGTACTTC. As protein: CASRLAGEETQYF. V and J are TRBV6-5 and TRBJ2-5; 10 nucleotides agree with TRBD2. The CDR3 loop spans 13 amino acids. Trimming at V came to 6 bases and at J to 3 bases, leaving 1 base not matched to a gene. In germline, CDR1 is MNHEY, CDR2 SVGAGI.

V gene TRBV6-6 combines with J gene TRBJ2-1; possible D gene TRBD1, 6 bases. CDR3 length: 15 residues. Deletions cut 8 bases from V and 10 bases from J, with 24 bases between. Germline V gene data show CDR1 as MNHNY and CDR2 as SVGAGI (reference sequence). The CDR3, as DNA: TGTGCCAGCCGAACCGAGACAGGTGGGGCGATAGAGCAGTTCTTC. Translated, it gives CASRTETGGAIEQFF.

V is TRBV20-1 and J is TRBJ2-2; D unresolved. Trimming removed 3 bases at V and 1 base at J, with 9 bases between. Germline lookup yields CDR1 DFQATT and CDR2 SNEGSKA (reference sequence). CDR3 size: 14 residues. The CDR3 protein is CSASSPRNTGELFF. Written as DNA, the CDR3 is TGCAGTGCTAGTAGTCCCAGGAACACCGGGGAGCTGTTTTTT.

The rearrangement uses TRBV28 and TRBJ2-4; 8 bases are shared with TRBD2. The V gene's germline CDR1 is MDHEN and CDR2 SYDVKM. This CDR3 is 19 amino acids long. The V and J ends lost 6 bases and 0 bases, in that order; junction bases with no gene match: 16. Written as DNA, the CDR3 is TGTGCCAGCAGCGGCATCCCCTTTAGCGGGACCATAGCCAAAAACATTCAGTACTTC. This encodes CASSGIPFSGTIAKNIQYF.

The genes are TRBV5-1 and TRBJ2-3, with a possible D match to TRBD2 (6 bases). Between the trimmed V and J ends, which lost 1 base and 2 bases, there was a span of 11 bases. The CDR3 is 15 residues long. Germline-derived CDR1 and CDR2 are SGHRS and YFSETQ. The chain's CDR3 is CASSLYGGNTDTQYF. The CDR3 nucleotides are TGCGCCAGCAGCTTGTACGGGGGTAACACAGATACGCAGTATTTT.

The V call is TRBV12-5, the J call TRBJ1-1; TRBD1 aligns across 7 bases. V was clipped by 0 bases and J by 5 bases; unmatched bases: 3. This CDR3 comprises 14 residues. Germline-derived CDR1 and CDR2 are LGHNT and FRNRAP. CDR3 nucleotides: TGTGCTAGTGGTTTGGTCAGGGGGGTAACTGAAGCTTTCTTT. Residues: CASGLVRGVTEAFF. The complete variable domain, with remaining parts taken from reference TRBV12-5 and TRBJ1-1, reads DARVTQTPRHKVTEMGQEVTMRCQPILGHNTVFWYRQTMMQGLELLAYFRNRAPLDDSGMPKDRFSAEMPDATLATLKIQPSEPRDSAVYFCASGLVRGVTEAFFGQGTRLTVV.

The J gene is TRBJ2-3, the V gene TRBV7-6; 8 positions match TRBD2. This CDR3 is built from 17 residues. V gave up 3 bases and J gave up 2 bases; unmatched junction bases: 10. The germline gives CDR1 SGHVS, CDR2 FNYEAQ. CDR3 bases: TGTGCCAGCAGCTTCGGTGTTGCTAGCGGGTTCACAGATACGCAGTATTTT. Translation gives CASSFGVASGFTDTQYF.

DNA of the CDR3: TGTGCCAGCAGAAACGTAGGACAGGGCAATCAGCCCCAGCATTTT. This encodes CASRNVGQGNQPQHF. The V and J genes are TRBV28 and TRBJ1-5; 7 positions match TRBD1. J was trimmed by 2 bases and V by 6 bases; bases with no gene match: 7. The CDR3 length is 15 residues. Germline CDR1 and CDR2: MDHEN and SYDVKM.

J is TRBJ2-3 and V is TRBV2; D perhaps matches TRBD2 (5 bases). The length of the CDR3 is 14 residues. Trimming pared 2 bases from V and 3 bases from J, leaving 9 bases between. Germline V gene sequence: CDR1 SNHLY, CDR2 FYNNEI. CDR3 loop: CASSENRRTDTQYF. The CDR3 nucleotides are TGTGCCAGCAGTGAAAATAGGAGGACAGATACGCAGTATTTT.

V is TRBV19 and J is TRBJ2-6; TRBD2 matches 7 bases. CDR1 and CDR2 from the germline V gene are LNHDA and SQIVND (reference sequence). The CDR3 has 17 amino acids. With 3 bases clipped from V and 1 base from J, the junction kept 6 bases outside the gene matches. The CDR3 DNA reads TGTGCCAGTAGTATGCCATGGGAGGGGTCTGGGGCCAACGTCCTGACTTTC. Protein sequence: CASSMPWEGSGANVLTF.

This chain connects TRBV3-1 (or the pseudogene TRBV3-2) to TRBJ2-5; no clear D. This CDR3 spans 14 amino acids. In germline, CDR1 is LGHDT, CDR2 YNNKEL (reference sequence). V was cut by 3 bases and J by 5 bases, with 13 bases left in between. CDR3 in amino acids: CASSHLEAIETQYF. The CDR3 coding sequence is TGTGCCAGCAGCCACCTCGAGGCGATCGAGACCCAGTACTTC.

The V and J genes are TRBV28 and TRBJ2-7, with a tentative D call TRBD2 (6 bases). CDR1 and CDR2 from the germline V gene are MDHEN and SYDVKM. The CDR3 totals 14 residues. V was trimmed by 7 bases and J by 2 bases, leaving 15 bases between them. This CDR3 is CASKPGGQAYEQYF. In DNA form, the CDR3 reads TGTGCCAGCAAACCCGGGGGTCAAGCCTACGAGCAGTACTTC.

J is TRBJ1-6 and V is TRBV15; D is perhaps TRBD1 (6 bases). Germline CDR1 is LNHNV and CDR2 is YYDKDF (reference sequence). The ends were cut back, 0 bases at V and 7 bases at J, with 13 bases in the middle. There are 16 residues in the CDR3. In nucleotides, the CDR3 is TGTGCCACCAGCAGAGATCTTAACAGGGCGAATTCACCCCTCCACTTT. Translation gives CATSRDLNRANSPLHF.

The chain has TRBV7-9 and TRBJ1-6, with a tentative D call TRBD1 (5 bases). With 3 bases removed from V and 6 bases from J, the gap between germline ends came to 9 bases. CDR1 is SEHNR and CDR2 is FQNEAQ in the germline V gene (reference sequence). The CDR3 consists of 14 residues. CDR3 region: CASSLEGLNSPLHF. The CDR3 DNA is TGTGCCAGCAGCTTGGAGGGACTTAATTCACCCCTCCACTTT. The full variable domain, its missing parts supplied by reference TRBV7-9 and TRBJ1-6, is DTGVSQNPRHKITKRGQNVTFRCDPISEHNRLYWYRQTLGQGPEFLTYFQNEAQLEKSRLLSDRFSAERPKGSFSTLEIQRTEQGDSAMYLCASSLEGLNSPLHFGNGTRLTVT.

J is TRBJ2-4 and V is TRBV11-2; 7 nucleotides align to TRBD2. V was clipped by 0 bases and J by 0 bases; unmatched bases: 8. From germline, CDR1 is SGHAT and CDR2 FQNNGV. The CDR3 contains 18 residues. CDR3 loop: CASSLDSGIDLAKNIQYF. The CDR3 DNA follows: TGTGCCAGCAGCTTAGACAGCGGGATAGATCTAGCCAAAAACATTCAGTACTTC.

Only a few counts were recorded for this clone. This chain connects TRBV5-8 to TRBJ1-2; no clear D gene. This CDR3 comprises 14 residues. CDR1 and CDR2 from the germline V gene are SGHTS and YDEGEE. V lost 3 bases to trimming and J lost 4 bases, with 13 bases between them. The CDR3 region has the DNA TGTGCCAGCAGCTGGACTGCCTTGGCCTATGGCTACACCTTC. Translation: CASSWTALAYGYTF. The full variable domain, completed using reference TRBV5-8 and TRBJ1-2, is EAGVTQSPTHLIKTRGQQATLRCSPISGHTSVYWYQQALGLGLQFLLWYDEGEERNRGNFPPRFSGRQFPNYSSELNVNALELEDSALYLCASSWTALAYGYTFGSGTRLTVV.

The chain links TRBV6-5 to TRBJ2-7; 7 bases fit TRBD1. The germline CDR1 and CDR2 sequences are MNHEY and SVGAGI. The V segment lost 6 bases and the J segment 1 base; nucleotides outside the gene matches: 9. The CDR3 is made up of 15 amino acids. The CDR3 here is CASRATGTESYEQYF. The CDR3 DNA reads TGTGCCAGCAGGGCGACCGGGACAGAATCCTACGAGCAGTACTTC.

This clone was observed a handful of times. The chain is built from TRBV30 and TRBJ1-5; 9 bases line up with TRBD1. The CDR3 runs to 16 residues. Germline CDR1 and CDR2: GTSNPN and SVGIG (reference sequence). V was pared by 1 base and J by 6 bases, with 10 bases of the junction left unmatched. The CDR3 sequence: CAWSGGGTGLGQPQHF. CDR3 coding DNA: TGTGCCTGGAGTGGAGGAGGGACAGGGTTGGGTCAGCCCCAGCATTTT.

The J gene is TRBJ1-3, the V gene TRBV20-1; perhaps TRBD1 as D (6 bases). Per germline, CDR1 DFQATT and CDR2 SNEGSKA (reference sequence). This CDR3 spans 13 amino acids. The V end was cut by 3 bases, the J end by 6 bases, with 12 bases between. CDR3 amino acids: CSASRGATNTIYF. The DNA of the CDR3 is TGCAGTGCTAGTCGGGGGGCTACAAACACCATATATTTT.

The V gene is TRBV2, the J gene TRBJ2-7, with D hard to call. Germline CDR1 SNHLY, CDR2 FYNNEI. The CDR3 runs 11 residues. Deletions cut 2 bases from V and 7 bases from J, with 6 bases between. CDR3 region: CASSEYGEQYF. In nucleotides, the CDR3 is TGTGCCAGCAGTGAATACGGGGAGCAGTACTTC. Full variable domain (rest looked up from reference TRBV2 and TRBJ2-7): EPEVTQTPSHQVTQMGQEVILRCVPISNHLYFYWYRQILGQKVEFLVSFYNNEISEKSEIFDDQFSVERPDGSNFTLKIRSTKLEDSAMYFCASSEYGEQYFGPGTRLTVT.

The CDR3 DNA is TGTGCCAGTAGGGGACAGGGGAGGAACACTGAAGCTTTCTTT. Translating it yields CASRGQGRNTEAFF. The V call is TRBV19, the J call TRBJ1-1; 10 positions match TRBD1. Germline CDR1 reads LNHDA; CDR2 reads SQIVND (reference sequence). With 6 bases clipped from V and 1 base from J, the junction kept 2 bases outside the gene matches. The CDR3 contains 14 residues.